The 13 T cell receptor beta chains given below trace back to one sample, sequenced in a study of graft-versus-host responses after intestinal transplantation. Clones were sequenced by immunoSEQ multiplex PCR, and TCRdb holds only the in-frame ones, with some missing. This sample has fewer than 90,000 clones; 94% occur once, and the top ten carry roughly 0.18%. No antigen has been assigned to these receptors. The sample was unstimulated CD4+ T cells sorted from spleen or lymph node cells, taken before transplant. All receptors derive from a human donor who was the organ donor for an intestinal transplant.

The chain carries TRBV28 and TRBJ1-4; a possible D gene is TRBD1 (6 bases). The germline V gene encodes CDR1 MDHEN and CDR2 SYDVKM. V was pared by 5 bases and J by 8 bases, with 18 bases between. The CDR3 is 15 residues long. The CDR3 sequence is CASSTSGTGREKLFF. CDR3 sequence (DNA): TGTGCCAGCAGTACGTCAGGAACAGGGAGGGAAAAACTGTTTTTT.

The chain links TRBV28 to TRBJ1-2; D possibly corresponds to TRBD1 (6 bases). Trimming stripped 3 bases from V and 4 bases from J, with 12 bases between. This CDR3 contains 14 residues. Germline V gene data show CDR1 as MDHEN and CDR2 as SYDVKM. The CDR3: CASSLGGPVYGYTF. CDR3 coding DNA: TGTGCCAGCAGTTTGGGGGGGCCTGTCTATGGCTACACCTTC.

The V call is TRBV6-5, the J call TRBJ2-5; D may be TRBD1 (6 bases). The DNA matches TRBJ2-7 better at its end, which makes the J call doubtful. The CDR3 is 13 amino acids. Per germline, CDR1 MNHEY and CDR2 SVGAGI. CDR3 DNA: TGTGCCATCTTTATGGCAGGGGACCGCGAGCAGTACTTC. This encodes CAIFMAGDREQYF.

The rearrangement joins TRBV6-1 to TRBJ1-4; no reliable D call. Germline V lookup: CDR1 MNHNS, CDR2 SASEGT. This CDR3 is built from 15 residues. V was pared by 5 bases and J by 0 bases, with 10 bases between. The CDR3 protein is CASSPPRTTNEKLFF. Here the CDR3 DNA reads TGTGCCAGCAGTCCCCCTCGGACAACTAATGAAAAACTGTTTTTT.

The chain combines TRBV2 with TRBJ2-3; 14 nucleotides match TRBD2. The J segment lost 2 bases and the V segment lost 3 bases, leaving 4 bases of the junction unmatched. This CDR3 has 17 residues. Looked up from germline, CDR1 is SNHLY and CDR2 is FYNNEI. CDR3 residues: CASSDETSGGATDTQYF. CDR3 DNA: TGTGCCAGCAGTGATGAGACTAGCGGGGGGGCCACAGATACGCAGTATTTT.

This chain joins TRBV30 and TRBJ2-1; D is uncertain. The CDR3 length is 13 residues. Germline V gene sequence: CDR1 GTSNPN, CDR2 SVGIG (reference sequence). V shed 0 bases and J shed 4 bases, with 7 bases lying between them. This CDR3 is CAWSVGNYNEQFF. CDR3 bases: TGTGCCTGGAGTGTCGGTAATTACAATGAGCAGTTCTTC.

In this sample, this clone turned up once. The J gene is TRBJ2-6, the V gene TRBV6-5; no definite D call. Trimming stripped 2 bases from V and 0 bases from J, with 2 bases between. The CDR3 is made up of 14 amino acids. Germline CDR1 reads MNHEY; CDR2 reads SVGAGI. The CDR3 DNA is TGTGCCAGCAGTTACAGCTCTGGGGCCAACGTCCTGACTTTC. Its translation is CASSYSSGANVLTF.

The V gene is TRBV5-1, the J gene TRBJ1-2; possible D gene TRBD1, 5 bases. Germline CDR1 and CDR2: SGHRS and YFSETQ. The CDR3 is 13 amino acids. The ends were cut back, 5 bases at V and 2 bases at J, with 10 bases in the middle. CDR3 nucleotide sequence: TGCGCCAGCAGTCCCGACAGAAACTATGGCTACACCTTC. Translation gives CASSPDRNYGYTF.

The J gene is TRBJ2-5, the V gene TRBV7-2, with TRBD1 identical over 11 bases. Trimming cost V 5 bases and J 6 bases; bases outside gene matches: 8. Germline CDR1 SGHTA, CDR2 FQGNSA. This CDR3 region has 15 residues. The CDR3 loop is CASSPKGTGGKTQYF. DNA of the CDR3: TGTGCCAGCAGCCCGAAGGGGACAGGGGGAAAGACCCAGTACTTC.

J is TRBJ1-4 and V is TRBV12-5; D might be TRBD1 (6 bases). The CDR3 has 14 residues. With 5 bases removed from V and 7 bases from J, the gap between germline ends came to 14 bases. Germline V gene data show CDR1 as LGHNT and CDR2 as FRNRAP. The CDR3 nucleotides are TGTGCTAGTGGTCTGACAGGTAATGCTGAAAAACTGTTTTTT. Its protein product is CASGLTGNAEKLFF.

V gene TRBV19 combines with J gene TRBJ1-2, with 9 bases that match TRBD1. CDR1 and CDR2 (germline): LNHDA, SQIVND (reference sequence). The CDR3 contains 17 residues. V lost 6 bases to trimming and J lost 4 bases; unmatched junction nucleotides: 15. This CDR3 is CASSRLRDRAGVYGYTF. For the CDR3, the DNA is TGTGCCAGTAGCCGACTCCGGGACAGGGCTGGAGTCTATGGCTACACCTTC.

To note about this clone: In the same sample, other DNA sequences code for this CDR3. The chain is built from TRBV4-3 and TRBJ2-3, with TRBD2 identical over 10 bases. Trimming cost V 1 base and J 1 base; bases outside gene matches: 2. Germline V gene data show CDR1 as LGHNA and CDR2 as YSLEER. The CDR3 runs 16 residues. The CDR3 sequence is CASSQGLAGGTDTQYF. The CDR3 DNA is TGCGCCAGCAGCCAAGGGCTAGCGGGGGGCACAGATACGCAGTATTTT.

V gene TRBV11-2 combines with J gene TRBJ2-3; the match to TRBD1 covers 10 bases. CDR3 length: 16 amino acids. The germline V gene has CDR1 SGHAT and CDR2 FQNNGV. V shed 0 bases, J shed 6 bases, and the junction held 6 bases outside the gene matches. The CDR3 bases are TGTGCCAGCAGCTTAGAAGGGACAGGGGCTAGGGATACGCAGTATTTT. It codes for CASSLEGTGARDTQYF. Looking up the rest from reference TRBV11-2 and TRBJ2-3 gives the full variable domain: EAGVAQSPRYKIIEKRQSVAFWCNPISGHATLYWYQQILGQGPKLLIQFQNNGVVDDSQLPKDRFSAERLKGVDSTLKIQPAKLEDSAVYLCASSLEGTGARDTQYFGPGTRLTVL.